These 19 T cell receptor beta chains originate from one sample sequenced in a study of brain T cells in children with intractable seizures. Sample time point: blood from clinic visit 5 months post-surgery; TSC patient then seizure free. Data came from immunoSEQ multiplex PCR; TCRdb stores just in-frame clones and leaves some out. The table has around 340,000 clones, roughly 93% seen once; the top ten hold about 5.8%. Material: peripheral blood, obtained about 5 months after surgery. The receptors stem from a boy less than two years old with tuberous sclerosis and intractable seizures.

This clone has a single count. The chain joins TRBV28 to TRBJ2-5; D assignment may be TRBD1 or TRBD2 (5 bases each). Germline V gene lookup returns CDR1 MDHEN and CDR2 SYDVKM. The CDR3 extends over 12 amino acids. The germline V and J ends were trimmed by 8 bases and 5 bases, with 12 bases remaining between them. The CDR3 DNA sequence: TGTGCCAGCGGCGTGAGGGGTGAGACCCAGTACTTC. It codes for CASGVRGETQYF.

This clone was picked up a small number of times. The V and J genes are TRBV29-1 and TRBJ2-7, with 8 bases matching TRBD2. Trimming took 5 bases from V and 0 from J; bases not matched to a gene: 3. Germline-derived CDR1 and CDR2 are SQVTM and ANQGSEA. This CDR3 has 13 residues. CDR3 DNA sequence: TGCAGCGTTCAGCGGGGGCTCTCCTACGAGCAGTACTTC. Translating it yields CSVQRGLSYEQYF.

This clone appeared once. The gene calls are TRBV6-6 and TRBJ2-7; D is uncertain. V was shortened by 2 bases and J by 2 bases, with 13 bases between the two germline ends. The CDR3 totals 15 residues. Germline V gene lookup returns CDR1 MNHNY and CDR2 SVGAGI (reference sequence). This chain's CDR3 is CASSYERTGTYEQYF. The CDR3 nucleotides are TGTGCCAGCAGTTACGAGAGGACGGGTACCTACGAGCAGTACTTC.

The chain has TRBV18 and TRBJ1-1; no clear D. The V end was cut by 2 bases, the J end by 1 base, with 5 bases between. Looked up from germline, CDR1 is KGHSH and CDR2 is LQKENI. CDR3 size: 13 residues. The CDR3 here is CASSPEENTEAFF. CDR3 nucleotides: TGTGCCAGCTCACCAGAGGAGAACACTGAAGCTTTCTTT.

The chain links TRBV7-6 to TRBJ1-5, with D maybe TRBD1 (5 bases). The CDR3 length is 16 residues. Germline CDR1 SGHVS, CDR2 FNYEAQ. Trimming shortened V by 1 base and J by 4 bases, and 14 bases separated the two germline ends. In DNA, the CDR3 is TGTGCCAGCAGCTTAGAGGTGCCCGGGGCAAATCAGCCCCAGCATTTT. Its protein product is CASSLEVPGANQPQHF.

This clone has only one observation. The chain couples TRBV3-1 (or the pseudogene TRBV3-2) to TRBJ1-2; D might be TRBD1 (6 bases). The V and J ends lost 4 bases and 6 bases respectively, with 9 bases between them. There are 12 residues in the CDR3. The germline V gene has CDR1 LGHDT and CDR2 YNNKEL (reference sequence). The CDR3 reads CASSRDINGYTF. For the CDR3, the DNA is TGTGCCAGCAGCCGGGACATCAATGGCTACACCTTC.

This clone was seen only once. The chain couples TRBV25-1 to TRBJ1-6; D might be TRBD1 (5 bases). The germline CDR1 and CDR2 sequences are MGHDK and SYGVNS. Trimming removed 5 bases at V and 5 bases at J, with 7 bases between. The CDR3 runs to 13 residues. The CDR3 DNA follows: TGTGCCAGCAGTTGGGACGATAATTCACCCCTCCACTTT. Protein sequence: CASSWDDNSPLHF.

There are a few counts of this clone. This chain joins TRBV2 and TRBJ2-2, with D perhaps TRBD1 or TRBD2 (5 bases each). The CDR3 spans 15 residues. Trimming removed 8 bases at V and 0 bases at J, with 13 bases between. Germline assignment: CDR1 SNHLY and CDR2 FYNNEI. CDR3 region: CASFRGAANTGELFF. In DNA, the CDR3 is TGTGCCAGCTTTAGAGGGGCCGCGAACACCGGGGAGCTGTTTTTT. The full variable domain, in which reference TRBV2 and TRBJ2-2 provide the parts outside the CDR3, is EPEVTQTPSHQVTQMGQEVILRCVPISNHLYFYWYRQILGQKVEFLVSFYNNEISEKSEIFDDQFSVERPDGSNFTLKIRSTKLEDSAMYFCASFRGAANTGELFFGEGSRLTVL.

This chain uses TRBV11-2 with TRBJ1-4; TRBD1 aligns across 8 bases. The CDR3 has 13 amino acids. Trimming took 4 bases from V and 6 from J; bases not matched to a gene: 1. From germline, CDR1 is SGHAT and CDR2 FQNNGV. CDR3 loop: CASSSDRDEKLFF. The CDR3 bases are TGTGCCAGCAGCTCGGACAGGGATGAAAAACTGTTTTTT.

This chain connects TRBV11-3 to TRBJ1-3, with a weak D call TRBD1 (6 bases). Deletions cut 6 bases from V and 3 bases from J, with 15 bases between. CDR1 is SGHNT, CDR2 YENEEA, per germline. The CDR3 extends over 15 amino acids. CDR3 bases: TGTGCCAGCAGAGCTGTGGGGGGACATGGAAACACCATATATTTT. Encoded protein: CASRAVGGHGNTIYF.

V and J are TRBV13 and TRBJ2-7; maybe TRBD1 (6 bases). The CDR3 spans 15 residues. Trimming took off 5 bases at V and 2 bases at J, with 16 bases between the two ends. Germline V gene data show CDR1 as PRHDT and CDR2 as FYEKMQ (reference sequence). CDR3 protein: CASSLGQITTYEQYF. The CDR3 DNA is TGTGCCAGCAGCCTGGGACAAATAACGACCTACGAGCAGTACTTC. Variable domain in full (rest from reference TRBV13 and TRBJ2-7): AAGVIQSPRHLIKEKRETATLKCYPIPRHDTVYWYQQGPGQDPQFLISFYEKMQSDKGSIPDRFSAQQFSDYHSELNMSSLELGDSALYFCASSLGQITTYEQYFGPGTRLTVT.

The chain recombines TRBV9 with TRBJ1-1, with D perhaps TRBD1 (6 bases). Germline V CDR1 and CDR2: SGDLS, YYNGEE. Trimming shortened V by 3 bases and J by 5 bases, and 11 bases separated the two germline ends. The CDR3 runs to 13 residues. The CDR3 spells CASSAPRGTEAFF. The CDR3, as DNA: TGTGCCAGCAGCGCTCCCAGGGGAACTGAAGCTTTCTTT.

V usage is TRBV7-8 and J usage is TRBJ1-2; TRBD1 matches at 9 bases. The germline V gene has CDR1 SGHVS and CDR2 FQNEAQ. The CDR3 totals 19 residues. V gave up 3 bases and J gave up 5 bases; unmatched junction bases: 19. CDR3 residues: CASSFSNPGQGVGWYGYTF. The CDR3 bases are TGTGCCAGCAGCTTTTCTAATCCGGGACAGGGAGTCGGATGGTATGGCTACACCTTC. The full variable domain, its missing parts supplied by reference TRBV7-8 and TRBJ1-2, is GAGVSQSPRYKVAKRGQDVALRCDPISGHVSLFWYQQALGQGPEFLTYFQNEAQLDKSGLPSDRFFAERPEGSVSTLKIQRTQQEDSAVYLCASSFSNPGQGVGWYGYTFGSGTRLTVV.

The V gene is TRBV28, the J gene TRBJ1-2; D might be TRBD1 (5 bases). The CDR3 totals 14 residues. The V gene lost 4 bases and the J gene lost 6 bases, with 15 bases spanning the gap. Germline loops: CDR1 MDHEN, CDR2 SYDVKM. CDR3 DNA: TGTGCCAGCAGTTGGGGGGTACTGACTCATGGCTACACCTTC. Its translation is CASSWGVLTHGYTF.

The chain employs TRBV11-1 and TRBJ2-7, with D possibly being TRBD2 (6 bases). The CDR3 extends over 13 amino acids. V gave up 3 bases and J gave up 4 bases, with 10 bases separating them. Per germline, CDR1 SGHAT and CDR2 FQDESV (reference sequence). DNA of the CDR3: TGTGCCAGCAGCTTTACTAGCAAATACGAGCAGTACTTC. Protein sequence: CASSFTSKYEQYF.

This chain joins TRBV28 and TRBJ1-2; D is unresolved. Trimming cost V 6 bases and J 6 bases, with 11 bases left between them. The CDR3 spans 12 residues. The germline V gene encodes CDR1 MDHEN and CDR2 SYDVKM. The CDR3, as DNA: TGTGCCAGCAGGTCATCGGGTCATGGCTACACCTTC. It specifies CASRSSGHGYTF.

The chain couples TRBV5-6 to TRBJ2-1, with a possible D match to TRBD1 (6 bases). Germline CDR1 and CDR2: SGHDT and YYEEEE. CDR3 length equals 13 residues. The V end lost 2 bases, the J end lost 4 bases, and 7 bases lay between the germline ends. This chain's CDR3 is CASSFGQYNEQFF. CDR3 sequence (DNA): TGTGCCAGCAGCTTCGGACAGTACAATGAGCAGTTCTTC.

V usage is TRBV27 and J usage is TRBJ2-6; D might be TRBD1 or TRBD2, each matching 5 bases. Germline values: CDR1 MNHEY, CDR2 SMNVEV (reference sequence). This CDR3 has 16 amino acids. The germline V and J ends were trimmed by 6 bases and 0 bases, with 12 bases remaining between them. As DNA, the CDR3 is TGTGCCAGCAGCCCGGGACGGGTCTCTGGGGCCAACGTCCTGACTTTC. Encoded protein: CASSPGRVSGANVLTF. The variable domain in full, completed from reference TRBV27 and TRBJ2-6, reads EAQVTQNPRYLITVTGKKLTVTCSQNMNHEYMSWYRQDPGLGLRQIYYSMNVEVTDKGDVPEGYKVSRKEKRNFPLILESPSPNQTSLYFCASSPGRVSGANVLTFGAGSRLTVL.

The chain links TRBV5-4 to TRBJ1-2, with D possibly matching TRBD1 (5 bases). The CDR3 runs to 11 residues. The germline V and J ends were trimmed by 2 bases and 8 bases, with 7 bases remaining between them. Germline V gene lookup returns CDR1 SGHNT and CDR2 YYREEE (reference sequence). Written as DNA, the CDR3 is TGTGCCAGCAGCTTAGACAGCGGCTACACCTTC. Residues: CASSLDSGYTF.